This T cell receptor (beta chain) was captured in a study of control samples from healthy donors and cancer patients (dated by TCRdb to 2018 to 2021). Remarks on this clone: The antigen it binds to is not known. No qualities accompany the bases; no much larger clone lies one base away.

Its CDR3 holds 13 amino acids, cysteine through phenylalanine. The DNA shown is the 39-base CDR3, in frame from base 1. V loses 2 bases of germline sequence and J loses 8 bases, and the interval between the two ends is 9 bases. Via the germline V gene, CDR1 is MNHEY and CDR2 SVGAGI. Libraries came from the immunoSEQ multiplex PCR assay. TCRdb took this table from immuneACCESS and kept in-frame rearrangements with V and J called. Such tables lack part of the clones; where checked against another copy, unresolved V genes explain under half of the gap, and the rest is unexplained. In this sample the table shows under 130,000 clones, 83% of which occur a single time. The ten largest clones take up over 10% of the sample.

The material sequenced was blood. The receptor's source is a woman between 45 and 65 years old in good health. The V and J segments used are TRBV6-5 and TRBJ1-4, with no reliable assignment of the D segment. CDR3 reads: CASSYRVGEKLFF. The DNA sequence is as follows: TGTGCCAGCAGTTACAGAGTTGGGGAAAAACTGTTTTTT.